One and the same sample provided the 4 T cell receptor beta chains below, sequenced in a study of T-cell reconstitution after alpha-beta-depleted transplantation in children. TCRbeta library preparation incorporated unique molecular identifiers. TCRdb redid the calling of the PCR reads with MiXCR, one entry per CDR3 protein. Here the sample spans over 150,000 distinct CDR3 sequences, about 15% being singletons. The starting material was PBMCs from the stem cell graft donor, obtained from the stem cell graft. Receptor source: a human donor who donated a stem cell graft to a child with acute lymphoblastic leukemia.

This clonotype came up many times. The chain employs TRBV6-5 and TRBJ1-6, with 7 bases lining up with TRBD1. Unmatched junction bases numbered 14, after V lost 2 bases and J lost 7 bases. The germline gives CDR1 MNHEY, CDR2 SVGAGI. CDR3 length: 18 residues. CDR3 nucleotides: TGTGCCAGCAGTTACGACCCCCGACGGACAGGAGGCAATTCACCCCTCCACTTT. Amino acid sequence: CASSYDPRRTGGNSPLHF.

This clonotype was seen at least ten times. The rearrangement joins TRBV29-1 to TRBJ2-7, with 7 bases fitting TRBD2. J lost 3 bases, V lost 1 base, and 12 bases had no gene match. The CDR3 is 16 amino acids. Germline V lookup: CDR1 SQVTM, CDR2 ANQGSEA. The CDR3, as DNA: TGCAGCGTTGAAGTAAAGGGAGGGATAGGTGGCTACGAGCAGTACTTC. It codes for CSVEVKGGIGGYEQYF.

This clonotype showed up many times. The rearrangement links TRBV6-1 to TRBJ2-5; D unresolved. With 2 bases removed from V and 1 base from J, the gap between germline ends came to 5 bases. This CDR3 is built from 13 residues. Germline CDR1 MNHNS, CDR2 SASEGT. Here the CDR3 DNA reads TGTGCCAGCAGTGAAACTCGCCAAGAGACCCAGTACTTC. Translating it yields CASSETRQETQYF.

This clonotype was counted many times. This chain connects TRBV7-8 to TRBJ2-5, with D perhaps given as TRBD1 or TRBD2 (7 bases each). V was cut by 5 bases and J by 4 bases, with 17 bases left in between. This CDR3 has 15 residues. Germline values: CDR1 SGHVS, CDR2 FQNEAQ. The DNA for the CDR3 is TGTGCCAGCAGCCCGACAGGGAGGGGTAGAGAGACCCAGTACTTC. Its protein product is CASSPTGRGRETQYF. The variable domain in full, with the rest retrieved from reference TRBV7-8 and TRBJ2-5, is GAGVSQSPRYKVAKRGQDVALRCDPISGHVSLFWYQQALGQGPEFLTYFQNEAQLDKSGLPSDRFFAERPEGSVSTLKIQRTQQEDSAVYLCASSPTGRGRETQYFGPGTRLLVL.